The entry below describes one T cell receptor beta chain. Mismatch with germline at one junction end may stem from a read error. The PCR had 60 Vbeta and 13 Jbeta primers. Sequenced by immunoSEQ multiplex PCR; TCRdb stores in-frame clones only, minus some. Of roughly 160,000 clones detected, roughly four fifths appear once; the ten largest clones hold around 11%. The sample comes from a study of cytomegalovirus exposure and HLA in healthy donors. The CDR3 runs to 14 residues. The V gene's germline CDR1 is SSHAT and CDR2 FNYEAQ (reference sequence). The receptor was derived from a man aged 45-65 years in good health and CMV-seropositive. This sequence joins TRBV7-7 and TRBJ2-7; possible D gene TRBD1, 6 bases. The material sequenced was PBMCs. In nucleotides, the CDR3 is TGTGCTAGCAGCTTCGACAGGCACCTTTACGAGCAGTACTTC. Amino acids: CASSFDRHLYEQYF.